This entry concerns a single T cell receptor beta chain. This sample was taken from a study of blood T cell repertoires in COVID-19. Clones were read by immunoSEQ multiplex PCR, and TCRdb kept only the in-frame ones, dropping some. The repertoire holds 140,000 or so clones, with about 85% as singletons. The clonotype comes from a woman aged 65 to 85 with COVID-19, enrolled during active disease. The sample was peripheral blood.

CDR3 sequence reads: CASSQESGTFNSPLHF. The CDR3 DNA is TGTGCCAGCAGCCAAGAAAGCGGGACGTTTAATTCACCCCTCCACTTT. The V call is TRBV3-1 (or the pseudogene TRBV3-2), the J call TRBJ1-6, with D possibly being TRBD1 (5 bases). V was shortened by 0 bases and J by 6 bases, with 12 bases between the two germline ends. This CDR3 is built from 16 residues. Germline CDR1 LGHDT, CDR2 YNNKEL (reference sequence).